This TCR beta chain was identified in a study of memory CD4+ T cells and cytomegalovirus serostatus (dated by TCRdb to the late 2010s). Concerning the study at large: The roughly 35 healthy Belgian adults in the cohort included 9 who were CMV seropositive and approximately 25 who were CMV seronegative. The study sequenced CD4+ memory TCRbeta repertoires of a Belgian cohort with known cytomegalovirus serostatus to replicate a published TCR-based CMV serostatus classifier.

General study outcomes and caveats: The results were interpreted as suggesting that the CMV-associated TCR signature is mostly present in the CD4+ memory repertoire. Only CD4+CD45RO+ memory cells were sequenced, in contrast to the original study, which included naive and memory CD4+ and CD8+ populations. Of over 150 previously reported CMV-associated TCRbeta sequences, about 62 appeared in the CD4+ memory repertoires, each in one to five individuals. For predicting CMV serostatus, the median bootstrapped AUC was approximately 0.95 using the original framework and about 0.9 using a US-trained random forest. On the Belgian cohort, the classifier built on the original framework reached a median bootstrapped AUC of almost 0.96, with a 95% CI of 0.76-1.00.

As regards this clone: The antigen it recognizes is unknown. Base qualities are not at hand, and no much larger clone is one base apart.

Genomic DNA was extracted from sorted cells with the Quick-DNA Microprep Kit. Amplification of TCRbeta DNA was done with the immunoSEQ hsTCRbeta kit, following the protocol from the manufacturer. TCRbeta libraries were sequenced on an Illumina MiSeq instrument. On the authors' methods: Following removal of out-of-frame sequences, roughly 2 million distinct TCRbeta sequences were retained, with an average of approximately 64,000 per individual. Two values were used to score each individual: the count of around 150 previously reported CMV-associated TCRbeta sequences and the total count of productive distinct TCRbeta sequences. A beta-binomial model was reimplemented in Python, and scikit-learn random forests with default parameters were trained on data from the US cohort. Classifier performance on the Belgian cohort was summarized as median AUC with percentile confidence intervals calculated over 10,000 bootstrap iterations. Held by TCRdb, this immuneACCESS table contains in-frame sequences only and omits some clones. Under half of the omission traces to an unresolved V gene where checked; the cause of the rest is unknown. The V and J calls and clone size are taken from that table; D and trimming were inferred from the DNA. This sample has around 45,000 clones in its table, and roughly 72% of those were observed once. The top ten clones comprise 1.2% of the sample.

A FACSAria II was used to sort memory CD4+ T cells, defined as single viable CD3+CD4+CD8-CD45RO+ cells. CMV serostatus was determined using a Roche Elecsys assay that detects serum IgG against CMV pp150, pp28, p38 and p52. After the samples were thawed, total CD4+ T cells were enriched through positive selection using CD4 magnetic microbeads. The samples came from a different study that was designed specifically to examine the CD4+ T cell memory repertoire. Peripheral blood mononuclear cells were isolated and cryopreserved according to standard operating procedures, and serum was kept at -80 degrees C. CD3-PerCP (BW264/56), CD4-APC (RPA-T4), CD45RO-PE (UCHT1) and CD8-Pacific Orange (3B5) antibodies were used for staining, and non-viable cells were excluded with Sytox blue. The receptor was derived from an adult in good health and CMV-seropositive. Input material: memory CD4+ T cells from blood.

The CDR3 amino acid sequence is: CASSLSLVGSYEQYF. The nucleotide sequence is TGCGCCAGCAGCCTATCATTGGTAGGGTCCTACGAGCAGTACTTC. The V and J segments used are TRBV5-1 and TRBJ2-7, with the identity of the D gene unclear. As encoded in the germline V gene, CDR1 is SGHRS while CDR2 is YFSETQ. The CDR3 spans 15 residues, from the cysteine through the phenylalanine. Of the read, only the CDR3 DNA is kept; its 45 bases are in frame from base 1. V is pared back by 4 bases and J by 1 base, with 15 bases lying between the germline termini. Extended through the reference TRBV5-1 and TRBJ2-7 proteins, this CDR3 yields the full variable domain: KAGVTQTPRYLIKTRGQQVTLSCSPISGHRSVSWYQQTPGQGLQFLFEYFSETQRNKGNFPGRFSGRQFSNSRSEMNVSTLELGDSALYLCASSLSLVGSYEQYFGPGTRLTVT.